Given below is one TCR beta chain in context. As yet, its antigen is unknown. This sample was taken from a study of cytomegalovirus exposure and HLA in healthy donors. The study's findings and limits: A later analysis found common viral pathogens apparently linked to several of the most significant clusters.

The primer mix had 60 Vbeta and 13 Jbeta primers. TCRdb's table, derived via immunoSEQ multiplex PCR, lists solely in-frame clones and lacks some. The table records 77,000 or so clones, about 71% of them present only once. The CDR3 length is 15 residues. Germline trimming cut 2 bases from V and 6 bases from J; bases unmatched to any gene: 9. Germline CDR1 reads MDHEN; CDR2 reads SYDVKM. The material sequenced was PBMCs. The chain uses TRBV28 and TRBJ1-1; 7 bases are a match to TRBD1. The receptor was isolated from a woman in her forties in good health and CMV-seronegative. The CDR3: CASSLGDRTGAEAFF. CDR3 DNA: TGTGCCAGCAGTTTAGGGGACAGAACAGGGGCTGAAGCTTTCTTT. Full variable domain (missing parts from reference TRBV28 and TRBJ1-1): DVKVTQSSRYLVKRTGEKVFLECVQDMDHENMFWYRQDPGLGLRLIYFSYDVKMKEKGDIPEGYSVSREKKERFSLILESASTNQTSMYLCASSLGDRTGAEAFFGQGTRLTVV.